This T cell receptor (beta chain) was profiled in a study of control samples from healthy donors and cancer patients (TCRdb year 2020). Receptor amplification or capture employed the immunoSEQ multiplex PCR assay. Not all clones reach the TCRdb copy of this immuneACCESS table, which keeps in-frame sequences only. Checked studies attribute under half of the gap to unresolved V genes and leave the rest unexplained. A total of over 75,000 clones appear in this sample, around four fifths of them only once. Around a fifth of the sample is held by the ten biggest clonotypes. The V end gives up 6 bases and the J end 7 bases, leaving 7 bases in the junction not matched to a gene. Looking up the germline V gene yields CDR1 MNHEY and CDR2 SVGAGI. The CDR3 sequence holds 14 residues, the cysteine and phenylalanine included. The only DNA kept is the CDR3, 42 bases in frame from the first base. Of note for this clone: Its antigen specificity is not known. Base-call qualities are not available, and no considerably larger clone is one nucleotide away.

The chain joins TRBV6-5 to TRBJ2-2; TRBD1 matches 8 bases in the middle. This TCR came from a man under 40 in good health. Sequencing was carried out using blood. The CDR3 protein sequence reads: CASRLTGDIGELFF. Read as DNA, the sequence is TGTGCCAGCAGACTGACAGGGGATATCGGGGAGCTGTTTTTT.